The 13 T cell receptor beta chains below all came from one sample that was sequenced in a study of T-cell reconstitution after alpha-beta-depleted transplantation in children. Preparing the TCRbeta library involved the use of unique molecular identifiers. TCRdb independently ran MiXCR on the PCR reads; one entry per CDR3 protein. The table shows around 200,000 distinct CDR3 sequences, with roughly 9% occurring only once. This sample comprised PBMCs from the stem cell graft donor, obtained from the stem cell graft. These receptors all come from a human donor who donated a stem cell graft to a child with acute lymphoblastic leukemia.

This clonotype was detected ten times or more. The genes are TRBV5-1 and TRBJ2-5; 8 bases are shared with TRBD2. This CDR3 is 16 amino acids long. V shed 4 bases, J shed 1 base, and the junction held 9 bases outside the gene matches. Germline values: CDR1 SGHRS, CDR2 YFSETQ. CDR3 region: CASSISGLVGQETQYF. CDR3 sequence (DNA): TGCGCCAGCAGCATCTCGGGACTAGTGGGCCAAGAGACCCAGTACTTC.

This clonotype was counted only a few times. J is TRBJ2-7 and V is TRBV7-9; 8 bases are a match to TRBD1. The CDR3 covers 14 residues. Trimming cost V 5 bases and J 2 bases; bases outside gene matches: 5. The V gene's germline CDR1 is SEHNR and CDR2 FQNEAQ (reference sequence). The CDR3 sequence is CASSTDREAYEQYF. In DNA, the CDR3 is TGTGCCAGCAGCACGGACAGGGAGGCCTACGAGCAGTACTTC.

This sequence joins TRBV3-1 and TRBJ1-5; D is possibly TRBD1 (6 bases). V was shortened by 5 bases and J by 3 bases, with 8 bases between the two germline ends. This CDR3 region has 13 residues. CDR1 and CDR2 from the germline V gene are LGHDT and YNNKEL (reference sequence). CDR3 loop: CASSGQFNQPQHF. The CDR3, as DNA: TGTGCCAGCAGCGGACAGTTCAATCAGCCCCAGCATTTT.

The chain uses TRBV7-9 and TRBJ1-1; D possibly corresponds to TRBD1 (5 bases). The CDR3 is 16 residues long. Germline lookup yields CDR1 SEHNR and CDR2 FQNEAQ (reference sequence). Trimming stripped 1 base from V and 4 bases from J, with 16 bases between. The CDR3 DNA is TGTGCCAGCAGCTTAGGGGACCTATTTGGGGCCACTGAAGCTTTCTTT. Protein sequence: CASSLGDLFGATEAFF.

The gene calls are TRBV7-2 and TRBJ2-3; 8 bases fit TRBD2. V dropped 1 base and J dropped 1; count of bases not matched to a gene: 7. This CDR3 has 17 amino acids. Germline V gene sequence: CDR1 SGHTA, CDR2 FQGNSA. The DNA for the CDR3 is TGTGCCAGCAGCTTAGTCGGTAGCGGGGCGCGCACAGATACGCAGTATTTT. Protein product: CASSLVGSGARTDTQYF.

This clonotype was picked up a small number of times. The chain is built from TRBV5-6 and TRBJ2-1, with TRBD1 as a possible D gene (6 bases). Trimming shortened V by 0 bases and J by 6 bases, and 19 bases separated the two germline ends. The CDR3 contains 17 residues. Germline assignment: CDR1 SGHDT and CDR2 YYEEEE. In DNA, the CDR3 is TGTGCCAGCAGCTTGGTCCTGGTGGGGGCCGTCATCAATGAGCAGTTCTTC. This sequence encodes CASSLVLVGAVINEQFF. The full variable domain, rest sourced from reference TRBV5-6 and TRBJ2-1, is DAGVTQSPTHLIKTRGQQVTLRCSPKSGHDTVSWYQQALGQGPQFIFQYYEEEERQRGNFPDRFSGHQFPNYSSELNVNALLLGDSALYLCASSLVLVGAVINEQFFGPGTRLTVL.

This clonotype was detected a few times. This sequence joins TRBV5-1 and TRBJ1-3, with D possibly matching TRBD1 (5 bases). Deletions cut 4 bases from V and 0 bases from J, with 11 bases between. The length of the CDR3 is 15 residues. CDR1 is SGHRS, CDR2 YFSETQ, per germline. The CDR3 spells CASSPSTVSGNTIYF. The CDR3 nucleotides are TGCGCCAGCAGCCCGTCGACAGTCTCTGGAAACACCATATATTTT.

The CDR3 loop is CSARPPDSTSPLHF. The CDR3 DNA follows: TGCAGTGCTAGGCCTCCGGATTCTACTTCACCCCTCCACTTT. This chain links TRBV20-1 with TRBJ1-6; no clear D. Trimming took off 3 bases at V and 9 bases at J, with 15 bases between the two ends. In germline, CDR1 is DFQATT, CDR2 SNEGSKA (reference sequence). The CDR3 is made up of 14 amino acids.

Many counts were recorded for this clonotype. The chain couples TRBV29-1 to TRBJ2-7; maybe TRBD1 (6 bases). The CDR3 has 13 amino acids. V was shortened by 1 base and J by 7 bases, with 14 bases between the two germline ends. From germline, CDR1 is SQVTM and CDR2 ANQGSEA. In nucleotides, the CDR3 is TGCAGCGTTGAAGGCAGGGGTCGAGGGGAGCAGTACTTC. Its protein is CSVEGRGRGEQYF.

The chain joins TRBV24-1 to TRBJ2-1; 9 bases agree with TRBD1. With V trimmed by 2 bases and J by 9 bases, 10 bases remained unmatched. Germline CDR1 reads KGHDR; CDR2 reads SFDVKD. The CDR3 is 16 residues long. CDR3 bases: TGTGCCACCAGTGATTACGAACAGGGGGCTCAGGGTGAGCAGTTCTTC. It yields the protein CATSDYEQGAQGEQFF.

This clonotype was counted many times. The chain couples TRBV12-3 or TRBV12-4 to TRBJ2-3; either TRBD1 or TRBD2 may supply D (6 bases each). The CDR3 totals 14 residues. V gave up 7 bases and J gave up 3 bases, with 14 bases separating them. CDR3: CASKQGLGTDTQYF. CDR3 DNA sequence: TGTGCCAGCAAACAGGGACTTGGGACAGATACGCAGTATTTT.

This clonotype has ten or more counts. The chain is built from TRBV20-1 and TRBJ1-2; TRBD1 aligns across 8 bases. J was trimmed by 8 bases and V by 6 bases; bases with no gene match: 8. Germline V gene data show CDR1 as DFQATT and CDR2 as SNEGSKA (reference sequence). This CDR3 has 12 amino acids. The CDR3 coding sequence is TGCAGTGCCGGGGGGGACAGGAAGGGCTACACCTTC. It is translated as CSAGGDRKGYTF.

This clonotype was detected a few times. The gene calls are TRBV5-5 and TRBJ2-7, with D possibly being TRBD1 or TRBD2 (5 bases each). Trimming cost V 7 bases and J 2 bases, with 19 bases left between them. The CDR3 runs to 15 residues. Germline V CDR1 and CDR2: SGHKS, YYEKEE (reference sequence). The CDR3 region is CASEPWGNGAYEQYF. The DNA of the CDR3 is TGTGCCAGCGAACCTTGGGGGAACGGGGCCTACGAGCAGTACTTC.